These T cell receptor beta chains were read from a single sample in a study of Graves' ophthalmopathy and Graves' hyperthyroidism. Each CDR3 protein gets one entry after TCRdb re-called the multiplex PCR reads with MiXCR. This sample has about 620,000 distinct CDR3 sequences, with approximately 22% found just once. Sequencing used peripheral blood. The receptors stem from a woman between 18 and 29 years old with stable Graves' hyperthyroidism. Some clones in this sample may be carry-over from other donors' samples. The CDR3 runs from the conserved cysteine through the conserved F or W. The order of the fields is clone size, J gene, D gene, V gene, CDR3 protein, CDR3 DNA. A D gene is named only where the DNA matches it firmly. Clone size is given for some rows only: seen once, a few or many times, or a class if the clone is expanded.

>many|TRBJ2-5|NA|TRBV20-1
CSAPSTSSGTQYF
TGCAGTGCGCCCTCGACTAGTTCAGGGACCCAGTACTTC
>many|TRBJ2-7|NA|TRBV20-1
CSALPGTVPLEQYF
TGCAGTGCTCTTCCCGGGACCGTACCTTTAGAGCAGTACTTC
>few|TRBJ1-1|NA|TRBV18
CASSPGGQGPMNTEAFF
TGTGCCAGCTCACCAGGAGGGCAGGGGCCGATGAACACTGAAGCTTTCTTT
>many|TRBJ1-2|NA|TRBV20-1
CSARESTGFGYGYTF
TGCAGTGCTAGAGAGTCTACAGGGTTTGGCTATGGCTACACCTTC
>few|TRBJ2-5|TRBD1|TRBV6-5
CASSNHRGQETQYF
TGTGCCAGCAGTAACCACAGGGGCCAAGAGACCCAGTACTTC
>NA|TRBJ1-6|NA|TRBV7-2
CASSLRGDALHF
TGTGCCAGCAGCTTAAGGGGCGATGCCCTCCACTTT
>many|TRBJ2-2|TRBD2|TRBV12-3/TRBV12-4
CASSSPLAGLYPKPGELFF
TGTGCCAGCAGTTCGCCCCTGGCGGGACTATACCCGAAGCCCGGGGAGCTGTTTTTT
>many|TRBJ2-2|NA|TRBV15
CATSGRGGTGELFF
TGTGCCACCAGCGGTAGAGGCGGCACCGGGGAGCTGTTTTTT
>many|TRBJ1-2|NA|TRBV28
CASSLSASNYGYTF
TGTGCCAGCAGTTTATCCGCGTCTAACTATGGCTACACCTTC
>NA|TRBJ1-2|NA|TRBV2
CASSATHSTGYTF
TGTGCCAGCAGTGCGACCCATTCGACTGGCTACACCTTC
>many|TRBJ2-7|NA|TRBV6-2/TRBV6-3
CASSYEQEHYEQYF
TGTGCCAGCAGTTACGAACAGGAACATTACGAGCAGTACTTC
>many|TRBJ2-5|TRBD2|TRBV10-3
CAISPGTRGETQYF
TGTGCCATCAGTCCGGGGACTAGGGGAGAGACCCAGTACTTC
>many|TRBJ2-7|NA|TRBV7-2
CASSLTPSTQFEQYF
TGTGCCAGCAGCTTAACCCCCAGTACGCAATTCGAGCAGTACTTC
>many|TRBJ2-5|NA|TRBV27
CASSIQVGGEETQYF
TGTGCCAGCAGTATCCAGGTGGGGGGTGAAGAGACCCAGTACTTC
>many|TRBJ2-7|TRBD1|TRBV6-5
CASRARTGEYEQYF
TGTGCCAGCAGGGCCCGTACAGGGGAGTACGAGCAGTACTTC
>NA|TRBJ2-7|TRBD2|TRBV27
CASRLELAGAYEQYF
TGTGCCAGCAGGCTAGAACTAGCGGGGGCATACGAGCAGTACTTC
>NA|TRBJ1-2|NA|TRBV12-3/TRBV12-4
CASSPRGDRRVGYTF
TGTGCCAGCAGCCCGAGGGGTGACCGAAGGGTTGGCTACACCTTC
>NA|TRBJ1-5|NA|TRBV6-2/TRBV6-3
CASSYSDRGRFSNQPQHF
TGTGCCAGCAGTTACTCTGACCGGGGGCGGTTTAGCAATCAGCCCCAGCATTTT
>NA|TRBJ2-5|TRBD2|TRBV20-1
CSAIRAGGPETQYF
TGCAGTGCTATAAGAGCGGGGGGGCCAGAGACCCAGTACTTC
>NA|TRBJ1-1|NA|TRBV11-3
CASSLGGAANTEAFF
TGTGCCAGCAGCTTAGGGGGGGCGGCCAACACTGAAGCTTTCTTT
>many|TRBJ1-1|NA|TRBV6-1
CASSEARGNTEAFF
TGTGCCAGCAGTGAAGCACGTGGGAACACTGAAGCTTTCTTT
>many|TRBJ1-5|NA|TRBV28
CASSFSGLRRNQPQHF
TGTGCCAGCAGTTTCTCCGGATTAAGACGAAATCAGCCCCAGCATTTT